This record concerns one T cell receptor beta chain sequence. The J segment lost 2 bases and the V segment lost 5 bases, leaving 15 bases of the junction unmatched. The germline CDR1 and CDR2 sequences are MNHNY and SVGAGI (reference sequence). The CDR3 consists of 18 residues. In the study's own analysis: From reference gene primer amplification, estimates of nucleated cell counts were derived. The protocol was immunoSEQ multiplex PCR, while the TCRdb copy is restricted to in-frame clones and leaves out a portion. V and J calls and clone size are given by that table; D and trimming were obtained from the DNA. Of around 160,000 clones in the sample, 65% to 90% are singletons; the top ten hold about 8.2%. The sample is drawn from a study of blood T cell repertoires in COVID-19.

Sequences were obtained from peripheral blood. The clonotype comes from a man between 60 and 75 years old with acute or convalescent COVID-19. The chain uses TRBV6-6 and TRBJ1-5, with 7 bases aligning to TRBD1. The DNA for the CDR3 is TGTGCCAGCAGTCCGAAGGAAGGGGGCGCGAAGGGCAATCAGCCCCAGCATTTT. This gives the protein CASSPKEGGAKGNQPQHF.